This TCR beta chain was sequenced in a study of CD8+CD57+ T cells in acquired aplastic anemia. Across the whole study: The average for DNA from sorted CD4+ and CD8+ cells was 2.5 to 4 ug.

Previously, flow cytometry had revealed CD8+CD57+ cell expansion in the patients chosen for sequencing. The patients, all of them, had severe acquired aplastic anemia. Ten or more counts support this clonotype. Its matching antigen is unknown. The CDR3 consists of 14 residues. Germline assignment: CDR1 SGHKS and CDR2 YYEKEE (reference sequence). Trimming cost V 2 bases and J 4 bases, with 10 bases left between them. Genomic DNA constituted the template upon which TCR beta VDJ and CDR3 profiling was performed. TCRdb passed the reads through MiXCR, listing each CDR3 protein once. This table holds approximately 130,000 distinct CDR3 sequences, 55% to 60% found once. Study results and caveats: Between patients and controls, CD8+ Simpson's diversity did not vary significantly. Patients had approximately 29 CD8+ CDR3 sequences in common with controls (the shared set).

Material: sorted CD4+, CD8+, or CD8+CD57+ T cells (not recorded which) from PBMCs. The TCR sequence derives from a human donor with aplastic anemia. V is TRBV5-5 and J is TRBJ2-1; D may correspond to TRBD1 or TRBD2 (5 bases each). CDR3 amino acids: CASSFGTAYNEQFF. The CDR3 DNA reads as TGTGCCAGCAGCTTCGGGACCGCGTACAATGAGCAGTTCTTC. The full variable domain, with the rest looked up from reference TRBV5-5 and TRBJ2-1, is DAGVTQSPTHLIKTRGQQVTLRCSPISGHKSVSWYQQVLGQGPQFIFQYYEKEERGRGNFPDRFSARQFPNYSSELNVNALLLGDSALYLCASSFGTAYNEQFFGPGTRLTVL.